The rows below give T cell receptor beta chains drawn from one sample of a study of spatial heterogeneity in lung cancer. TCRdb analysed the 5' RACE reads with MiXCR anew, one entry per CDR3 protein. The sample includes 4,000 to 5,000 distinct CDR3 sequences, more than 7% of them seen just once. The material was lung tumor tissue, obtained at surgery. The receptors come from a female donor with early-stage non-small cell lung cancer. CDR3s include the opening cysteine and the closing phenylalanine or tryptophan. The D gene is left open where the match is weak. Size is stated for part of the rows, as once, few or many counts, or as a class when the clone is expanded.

DNA: TGCAGTGCTAGCCCCCCAGTCGGGGACGACGAGCAGTACTTC
CDR3: CSASPPVGDDEQYF
V: TRBV20-1
D: NA
J: TRBJ2-7
size: NA

DNA: TGCGCCAGCAGCCAGAATTGGGAAGTCACTGAAGCTTTCTTT
CDR3: CASSQNWEVTEAFF
V: TRBV4-1
D: NA
J: TRBJ1-1
size: medium-sized

DNA: TGTGCCAGCAGCTCATCCACCCTTAGACGGGAGACCCAGTACTTC
CDR3: CASSSSTLRRETQYF
V: TRBV5-5
D: NA
J: TRBJ2-5
size: NA

DNA: TGTGCCAGCAGTGTCTGGGATCAGCCCCAGCATTTT
CDR3: CASSVWDQPQHF
V: TRBV6-2/TRBV6-3
D: NA
J: TRBJ1-5
size: medium-sized

DNA: TGCGCCAGCAGCCAAGAACCGGGACTTTCATTTAATGAGCAGTTCTTC
CDR3: CASSQEPGLSFNEQFF
V: TRBV4-1
D: NA
J: TRBJ2-1
size: few

DNA: TGTGCCAGCACCGTCCGGGACACCTATCATTCACCCCTCCACTTT
CDR3: CASTVRDTYHSPLHF
V: TRBV6-5
D: NA
J: TRBJ1-6
size: medium-sized

DNA: TGTGCCAGCGCTCCGTTCACCGGGGAGCTGTTTTTT
CDR3: CASAPFTGELFF
V: TRBV2
D: NA
J: TRBJ2-2
size: few

DNA: TGCGCCAGCAGCAACGGTAGGGTCGGGGGCGCATTGGATACGCAGTATTTT
CDR3: CASSNGRVGGALDTQYF
V: TRBV10-2
D: NA
J: TRBJ2-3
size: few

DNA: TGTGCCAGCAGTCTAGGCGCAGCTGAAGCTTTCTTT
CDR3: CASSLGAAEAFF
V: TRBV12-3/TRBV12-4
D: NA
J: TRBJ1-1
size: many

DNA: TGTGCCAGCAGTCTTGCGGGGGACGACTACGAGCAGTACTTC
CDR3: CASSLAGDDYEQYF
V: TRBV7-6
D: TRBD2
J: TRBJ2-7
size: NA

DNA: TGCAGTGCTAGACGGCAGGGCCGAGGCTACACCTTC
CDR3: CSARRQGRGYTF
V: TRBV20-1
D: NA
J: TRBJ1-2
size: few

DNA: TGTGCCAGTAGTATAAGACAGGACGCCTACGAGCAGTACTTC
CDR3: CASSIRQDAYEQYF
V: TRBV19
D: NA
J: TRBJ2-7
size: NA

DNA: TGCGCCAGCAGCCCGGCGGGGGCTTACTCCTACAATGAGCAGTTCTTC
CDR3: CASSPAGAYSYNEQFF
V: TRBV5-1
D: NA
J: TRBJ2-1
size: NA

DNA: TGCAGCGCTACCTTACAGGGGGCGGTTTACGAGCAGTACTTC
CDR3: CSATLQGAVYEQYF
V: TRBV29-1
D: TRBD1
J: TRBJ2-7
size: few

DNA: TGTGCCAGCAGAAAGGGACAGCTCTACGAGCAGTACTTC
CDR3: CASRKGQLYEQYF
V: TRBV2
D: TRBD1
J: TRBJ2-7
size: medium-sized